The 31 T cell receptor beta chains in this list originate from one sample, sequenced in a study of cytomegalovirus exposure and HLA in healthy donors. Primers included in the PCR were 60 Vbeta and 13 Jbeta primers. Profiling relied on immunoSEQ multiplex PCR, and the TCRdb table lists in-frame clones only, not all of them. The table has over 200,000 clones, 70% seen once. Sequencing was done on a sample of PBMCs. The receptors were sampled from a man in his forties in good health and CMV-seropositive.

A few counts support this clone. The chain combines TRBV4-1 with TRBJ2-7; 10 bases map to TRBD1. Germline V gives CDR1 MGHRA, CDR2 YSYEKL. The V gene end was trimmed by 3 bases and the J gene end by 2 bases; junction bases not matched to a gene: 7. This CDR3 has 16 amino acids. DNA for the CDR3: TGCGCCAGCAGCCAGAGCCCCGGGACAGGGGCCTACGAGCAGTACTTC. It codes for CASSQSPGTGAYEQYF.

This clone appeared once. This sequence joins TRBV4-1 and TRBJ2-5, with 9 nucleotides matching TRBD1. After removal of 2 bases from V and 5 bases from J, the junction contained 6 bases not matched to a gene. Per germline, CDR1 MGHRA and CDR2 YSYEKL. The CDR3 loop spans 15 amino acids. CDR3 DNA: TGCGCCAGCAGCCAACCGGGACAGGGAGGCGAGACCCAGTACTTC. It translates to CASSQPGQGGETQYF.

The V and J genes are TRBV6-5 and TRBJ1-3; 7 bases are a match to TRBD1. Per germline, CDR1 MNHEY and CDR2 SVGAGI. V shed 6 bases, J shed 6 bases, and the junction held 11 bases outside the gene matches. The CDR3 runs 15 residues. The CDR3 bases are TGTGCCAGCAGCCCAGCCCTAGGGGGCCAAAACACCATATATTTT. Translated, it gives CASSPALGGQNTIYF.

The J gene is TRBJ1-5, the V gene TRBV2; the match to TRBD1 covers 9 bases. The CDR3 consists of 13 residues. Trimming removed 8 bases from V and 6 bases from J; junction bases left unmatched: 5. Germline assignment: CDR1 SNHLY and CDR2 FYNNEI. The CDR3 loop is CASGTGMAQPQHF. Here the CDR3 DNA reads TGTGCCAGCGGGACAGGGATGGCTCAGCCCCAGCATTTT.

This chain joins TRBV7-2 and TRBJ2-7, with 7 bases that match TRBD2. This CDR3 has 12 amino acids. Germline V CDR1 and CDR2: SGHTA, FQGNSA. The V gene end was trimmed by 3 bases and the J gene end by 5 bases; junction bases not matched to a gene: 1. The CDR3 here is CASSLGGDEQYF. CDR3 coding DNA: TGTGCCAGCAGCTTGGGAGGGGACGAGCAGTACTTC.

V gene TRBV2 combines with J gene TRBJ2-2; D may be TRBD1 (5 bases). CDR3 length: 14 residues. From germline, CDR1 is SNHLY and CDR2 FYNNEI. V was pared by 5 bases and J by 4 bases, with 11 bases between. As DNA, the CDR3 is TGTGCCAGCAGTCAGGGTTCGGGCACCGGGGAGCTGTTTTTT. Translated: CASSQGSGTGELFF.

The chain joins TRBV7-2 to TRBJ2-7; TRBD1 aligns across 7 bases. The V segment lost 5 bases and the J segment 4 bases; nucleotides outside the gene matches: 8. The CDR3 sequence is 14 residues long. CDR1 and CDR2 (germline): SGHTA, FQGNSA. The CDR3, as DNA: TGTGCCAGCAGCATTACCGGGACAGATTACGAGCAGTACTTC. Its protein is CASSITGTDYEQYF.

In this sample, this clone turned up a few times. This chain links TRBV5-1 with TRBJ1-6; D possibly corresponds to TRBD1 (5 bases). Germline V gene lookup returns CDR1 SGHRS and CDR2 YFSETQ. V was shortened by 0 bases and J by 7 bases, with 17 bases between the two germline ends. The CDR3 totals 17 residues. CDR3 loop: CASSLGSNRRTNSPLHF. The CDR3 nucleotides read TGCGCCAGCAGCTTGGGGTCCAACAGGCGAACAAATTCACCCCTCCACTTT.

The chain links TRBV9 to TRBJ2-7, with D possibly matching TRBD1 (6 bases). The V gene's germline CDR1 is SGDLS and CDR2 YYNGEE. V was trimmed by 3 bases and J by 2 bases, leaving 24 bases between them. The CDR3 sequence is 18 residues long. The CDR3, as DNA: TGTGCCAGCAGCGCCGCGCAGGGGTTCGGCAGGGGACCCTACGAGCAGTACTTC. This encodes CASSAAQGFGRGPYEQYF.

The chain employs TRBV19 and TRBJ1-3; D unclear. Per germline, CDR1 LNHDA and CDR2 SQIVND (reference sequence). V was cut by 5 bases and J by 8 bases, with 10 bases left in between. The CDR3 consists of 12 residues. Written as DNA, the CDR3 is TGTGCCAGTAGTCGCTTTGAGGACACCATATATTTT. Protein: CASSRFEDTIYF.

The gene calls are TRBV11-2 and TRBJ1-1, with TRBD1 identical over 11 bases. CDR1 SGHAT and CDR2 FQNNGV come from the germline V gene. Trimming removed 3 bases from V and 5 bases from J; junction bases left unmatched: 5. The CDR3 is 15 residues long. The CDR3 DNA sequence: TGTGCCAGCAGCTTCAGGACAGGGGGCGATACTGAAGCTTTCTTT. Translated: CASSFRTGGDTEAFF.

The gene calls are TRBV6-1 and TRBJ2-5; 8 nucleotides agree with TRBD1. Germline CDR1 MNHNS, CDR2 SASEGT. This CDR3 spans 13 amino acids. Unmatched junction bases numbered 7, after V lost 0 bases and J lost 13 bases. As DNA, the CDR3 is TGTGCCAGCAGTGAAGCCCCGACAGGGGCCCTGTACTTC. Translated: CASSEAPTGALYF.

This chain joins TRBV7-2 and TRBJ2-5, with TRBD2 as a possible D gene (5 bases). This CDR3 spans 15 amino acids. V shed 6 bases and J shed 11 bases, with 25 bases lying between them. CDR1 is SGHTA and CDR2 is FQGNSA in the germline V gene. The CDR3 DNA sequence: TGTGCCAGCAGTTCCAGCGGTTTCATCCCGGCCAAGCAGTACTTC. This translates into CASSSSGFIPAKQYF.

V gene TRBV2 combines with J gene TRBJ2-1; possibly TRBD1 for D (8 bases). In germline, CDR1 is SNHLY, CDR2 FYNNEI. The V and J ends lost 5 bases and 2 bases respectively, with 16 bases between them. This CDR3 comprises 16 residues. CDR3 in amino acids: CASSLQGGLTYNEQFF. The CDR3 DNA follows: TGTGCCAGCAGTTTACAGGGGGGGCTGACCTACAATGAGCAGTTCTTC.

The chain employs TRBV2 and TRBJ2-6; D possibly corresponds to TRBD2 (7 bases). V gave up 7 bases and J gave up 3 bases, with 16 bases separating them. The CDR3 totals 16 residues. The germline CDR1 and CDR2 sequences are SNHLY and FYNNEI. The CDR3 coding sequence is TGTGCCAGCACCTGGGCGGGGGCTGGTGGGGCCAACGTCCTGACTTTC. Translated, it gives CASTWAGAGGANVLTF.

The chain has TRBV6-1 and TRBJ1-5; D is possibly TRBD1 (5 bases). The CDR3 spans 14 residues. Germline V lookup: CDR1 MNHNS, CDR2 SASEGT. Trimming took 10 bases from V and 4 from J, leaving 17 bases between them. CDR3 sequence: CATTRRGTNQPQHF. CDR3 in DNA: TGTGCCACCACCAGGCGGGGCACTAATCAGCCCCAGCATTTT.

The genes are TRBV6-4 and TRBJ1-5; 9 bases are a match to TRBD1. Germline loops: CDR1 MRHNA, CDR2 SNTAGT. The V segment lost 3 bases and the J segment 7 bases; nucleotides outside the gene matches: 4. There are 14 residues in the CDR3. The CDR3 protein is CASSDDRGEQPQHF. The CDR3 region has the DNA TGTGCCAGCAGTGATGACAGGGGGGAACAGCCCCAGCATTTT.

V is TRBV14 and J is TRBJ1-2; D is ambiguous. The length of the CDR3 is 15 residues. With 0 bases removed from V and 8 bases from J, the gap between germline ends came to 16 bases. Germline loops: CDR1 SGHDN, CDR2 FVKESK. The CDR3 protein is CASSQDLPGHEGYTF. The CDR3 DNA sequence: TGTGCCAGCAGCCAAGATCTCCCGGGTCATGAAGGCTACACCTTC.

V and J are TRBV2 and TRBJ1-6; a possible D gene is TRBD1 (5 bases). CDR1 is SNHLY, CDR2 FYNNEI, per germline. The CDR3 contains 14 residues. V was shortened by 7 bases and J by 7 bases, with 14 bases between the two germline ends. CDR3 sequence (DNA): TGTGCCAGCACCCCAGGGAGGCTGAATTCACCCCTCCACTTT. It translates to CASTPGRLNSPLHF.

This clone was observed a single time. The same CDR3 arises from other DNA sequences in this sample as well. The V call is TRBV6-5, the J call TRBJ1-5, with D tentatively TRBD1 (6 bases). The CDR3 totals 14 residues. The ends were cut back, 9 bases at V and 1 base at J, with 13 bases in the middle. Germline CDR1 and CDR2: MNHEY and SVGAGI. CDR3 residues: CASGETGSNQPQHF. The DNA for the CDR3 is TGTGCCAGTGGTGAAACAGGGAGCAATCAGCCCCAGCATTTT.

This clone appeared once. The rearrangement joins TRBV2 to TRBJ2-5, with D possibly being TRBD2 (6 bases). Trimming pared 7 bases from V and 7 bases from J, leaving 22 bases between. Germline CDR1 SNHLY, CDR2 FYNNEI. CDR3 length equals 15 residues. DNA for the CDR3: TGTGCCAGCAACCGAGGGACCCAACCCGGGGGGACCCAGTACTTC. This gives the protein CASNRGTQPGGTQYF.

The chain employs TRBV19 and TRBJ1-2, with 7 bases aligning to TRBD1. With 5 bases clipped from V and 9 bases from J, the junction kept 12 bases outside the gene matches. This CDR3 comprises 14 residues. Germline CDR1 and CDR2: LNHDA and SQIVND (reference sequence). The CDR3, as DNA: TGTGCCAGTAGTCCATCGTCTAACAGGGGACGCTACACCTTC. Translating gives CASSPSSNRGRYTF.

This clone occurred once. The V call is TRBV7-2, the J call TRBJ1-2; D possibly corresponds to TRBD1 (5 bases). The CDR3 spans 13 residues. V was clipped by 1 base and J by 7 bases, with 10 bases between them. CDR1 and CDR2 from the germline V gene are SGHTA and FQGNSA. The CDR3 protein is CASSLGQYTGYTF. The CDR3 DNA is TGTGCCAGCAGCTTAGGACAGTACACTGGCTACACCTTC.

The chain couples TRBV15 to TRBJ2-1; 12 bases line up with TRBD1. The CDR3 loop spans 16 amino acids. Trimming took 1 base from V and 10 from J; bases not matched to a gene: 8. Germline V gene sequence: CDR1 LNHNV, CDR2 YYDKDF (reference sequence). CDR3 amino acids: CATSRAPGQGAGEQFF. Here the CDR3 DNA reads TGTGCCACCAGCAGAGCCCCGGGACAGGGGGCAGGGGAGCAGTTCTTC.

The chain employs TRBV7-9 and TRBJ2-7, with 8 positions matching TRBD1. The CDR3 covers 16 residues. Germline V CDR1 and CDR2: SEHNR, FQNEAQ (reference sequence). V was clipped by 4 bases and J by 3 bases; unmatched bases: 11. CDR3 region: CASSSLIGQGGYEQYF. The CDR3 region has the DNA TGTGCCAGCAGCTCCCTTATAGGACAGGGCGGCTACGAGCAGTACTTC.

The CDR3 DNA is TGTGCCAGCAGCTTAGAAGCGGGGGGCCTTGATGAGCAGTTCTTC. Its protein product is CASSLEAGGLDEQFF. The J gene is TRBJ2-1, the V gene TRBV7-2; 9 positions agree with TRBD2. The CDR3 spans 15 residues. With V trimmed by 1 base and J by 8 bases, 6 bases remained unmatched. From germline, CDR1 is SGHTA and CDR2 FQGNSA.

Only one count was recorded for this clone. The J gene is TRBJ2-3, the V gene TRBV19; 9 nucleotides match TRBD1. The J segment lost 1 base and the V segment lost 6 bases, leaving 8 bases of the junction unmatched. In germline, CDR1 is LNHDA, CDR2 SQIVND (reference sequence). This CDR3 is built from 16 residues. CDR3 sequence reads: CASSDRTGDGTDTQYF. CDR3 coding DNA: TGTGCCAGTAGCGACCGGACAGGGGATGGCACAGATACGCAGTATTTT.

This chain links TRBV5-1 with TRBJ1-1; TRBD1 matches at 9 bases. The CDR3 loop spans 15 amino acids. The junction had 5 bases not matched to a gene; V was cut back by 1 base and J by 4 bases. Looked up from germline, CDR1 is SGHRS and CDR2 is YFSETQ. Here the CDR3 DNA reads TGCGCCAGCAGCTTGACAGGGGGCAAAGGCACTGAAGCTTTCTTT. It translates to CASSLTGGKGTEAFF.

This chain connects TRBV9 to TRBJ1-2, with 7 bases lining up with TRBD1. Germline V lookup: CDR1 SGDLS, CDR2 YYNGEE. The CDR3 sequence is 16 residues long. Trimming cost V 3 bases and J 8 bases; bases outside gene matches: 16. CDR3 DNA: TGTGCCAGCAGCGCAACCGTGCCTGACAGGGTATGGGGCTACACCTTC. Residues: CASSATVPDRVWGYTF.

The chain employs TRBV28 and TRBJ2-3; TRBD2 matches at 12 bases. The trim removed 7 bases at V and 2 bases at J, leaving 7 bases unmatched. The CDR3 is 16 residues long. Germline CDR1 MDHEN, CDR2 SYDVKM. CDR3 region: CASTWTSGENTDTQYF. The CDR3 nucleotides are TGTGCCAGCACTTGGACTAGCGGGGAAAACACAGATACGCAGTATTTT. Combining the CDR3 with reference TRBV28 and TRBJ2-3 gives the whole variable domain DVKVTQSSRYLVKRTGEKVFLECVQDMDHENMFWYRQDPGLGLRLIYFSYDVKMKEKGDIPEGYSVSREKKERFSLILESASTNQTSMYLCASTWTSGENTDTQYFGPGTRLTVL.

The chain uses TRBV29-1 and TRBJ1-4; TRBD1 agrees at 8 bases. The germline V gene encodes CDR1 SQVTM and CDR2 ANQGSEA. With 0 bases clipped from V and 13 bases from J, the junction kept 10 bases outside the gene matches. This CDR3 has 14 residues. The CDR3: CSVEDRDRRVGLFF. CDR3 coding DNA: TGCAGCGTTGAAGATCGGGACAGGAGGGTTGGACTGTTTTTT. The entire variable domain, with the rest obtained from reference TRBV29-1 and TRBJ1-4, is as follows: SAVISQKPSRDICQRGTSLTIQCQVDSQVTMMFWYRQQPGQSLTLIATANQGSEATYESGFVIDKFPISRPNLTFSTLTVSNMSPEDSSIYLCSVEDRDRRVGLFFGSGTQLSVL.